The 12 T cell receptor beta chains below all came from one sample that was sequenced in a study of blood T cell repertoires in COVID-19. Generated by immunoSEQ multiplex PCR, the TCRdb table keeps only in-frame clones and is missing some. This table has 490,000 or so clones, approximately 86% appearing once. Sequenced input: PBMCs or T cells enriched from blood (not recorded which). Receptors originate from a woman between 55 and 75 years old who had recovered from COVID-19.

The V call is TRBV3-1 (or the pseudogene TRBV3-2), the J call TRBJ1-1; no clear D gene. The CDR3 contains 15 residues. The V end lost 2 bases, the J end lost 4 bases, and 14 bases lay between the germline ends. CDR1 is LGHDT and CDR2 is YNNKEL in the germline V gene (reference sequence). Here the CDR3 DNA reads TGTGCCAGCAGCCAAAGTGGACGGGGAGGCACTGAAGCTTTCTTT. This translates into CASSQSGRGGTEAFF.

The chain uses TRBV29-1 and TRBJ1-1, with D perhaps matching TRBD1 (6 bases). This CDR3 contains 14 residues. Trimming took 4 bases from V and 4 from J, leaving 16 bases between them. Germline V gene data show CDR1 as SQVTM and CDR2 as ANQGSEA. The CDR3 reads CSVALAGAGTEAFF. Here the CDR3 DNA reads TGCAGCGTTGCCCTCGCAGGGGCGGGCACTGAAGCTTTCTTT.

This chain links TRBV24-1 with TRBJ2-1; 7 bases fit TRBD1. V shed 3 bases, J shed 4 bases, and the junction held 5 bases outside the gene matches. The CDR3 has 15 residues. Germline values: CDR1 KGHDR, CDR2 SFDVKD. The CDR3 DNA reads as TGTGCCACCAGTGATACAAGGACAGGTTACAATGAGCAGTTCTTC. As protein: CATSDTRTGYNEQFF.

The gene calls are TRBV10-3 and TRBJ1-5, with D perhaps matching TRBD1 (6 bases). The CDR3 is 15 residues long. Germline CDR1 and CDR2: ENHRY and SYGVKD. Trimming cost V 3 bases and J 6 bases, with 15 bases left between them. CDR3 DNA: TGTGCCATCAGTGATAAACAGGGATTGATTCAGCCCCAGCATTTT. Protein product: CAISDKQGLIQPQHF.

In this sample, this clone turned up once. This chain joins TRBV13 and TRBJ2-7; tentatively, D is TRBD1 (6 bases). The CDR3 spans 14 residues. The germline CDR1 and CDR2 sequences are PRHDT and FYEKMQ (reference sequence). Between the trimmed V and J ends, which lost 3 bases and 2 bases, there was a span of 11 bases. The CDR3 DNA reads TGTGCCAGCAGCTTCAGGGGTTTAACCTACGAGCAGTACGTC. Translating it yields CASSFRGLTYEQYV.

The chain recombines TRBV27 with TRBJ2-5; TRBD1 matches at 11 bases. The CDR3 extends over 18 amino acids. V lost 0 bases and J lost 4; bases outside the gene matches: 10. Germline CDR1 MNHEY, CDR2 SMNVEV (reference sequence). CDR3 nucleotides: TGTGCCAGCAGTTTATCAGCTCCCGGACAGGGGGCACGAGAGACCCAGTACTTC. Translated: CASSLSAPGQGARETQYF.

The chain couples TRBV30 to TRBJ1-1; 7 bases map to TRBD1. CDR3 length: 14 amino acids. With 4 bases clipped from V and 0 bases from J, the junction kept 5 bases outside the gene matches. CDR1 and CDR2 from the germline V gene are GTSNPN and SVGIG (reference sequence). CDR3 protein: CAWTVTGMNTEAFF. Written as DNA, the CDR3 is TGTGCCTGGACGGTGACAGGGATGAACACTGAAGCTTTCTTT. The whole variable domain, filled in from reference TRBV30 and TRBJ1-1, reads SQTIHQWPATLVQPVGSPLSLECTVEGTSNPNLYWYRQAAGRGLQLLFYSVGIGQISSEVPQNLSASRPQDRQFILSSKKLLLSDSGFYLCAWTVTGMNTEAFFGQGTRLTVV.

A single count supports this clone. The rearrangement links TRBV29-1 to TRBJ2-3; 9 positions agree with TRBD1. Trimming cost V 3 bases and J 3 bases; bases outside gene matches: 7. Germline loops: CDR1 SQVTM, CDR2 ANQGSEA. This CDR3 has 15 residues. The CDR3 reads CSVDPDRGGTDTQYF. In nucleotides, the CDR3 is TGCAGCGTTGACCCGGACAGGGGAGGGACAGATACGCAGTATTTT.

In this sample, this clone turned up a few times. The chain couples TRBV4-1 to TRBJ1-2, with TRBD1 matching 7 bases. The V and J ends lost 2 bases and 7 bases, in that order; junction bases with no gene match: 7. Germline values: CDR1 MGHRA, CDR2 YSYEKL. This CDR3 region has 14 residues. The CDR3 here is CASSQPDRERGYTF. CDR3 DNA: TGCGCCAGCAGCCAACCTGACAGGGAGCGTGGCTACACCTTC.

This clone was detected a few times. V is TRBV30 and J is TRBJ2-2; a possible D gene is TRBD1 (6 bases). CDR3 length equals 16 residues. V gave up 2 bases and J gave up 9 bases, with 22 bases separating them. Germline assignment: CDR1 GTSNPN and CDR2 SVGIG (reference sequence). The CDR3 coding sequence is TGTGCCTGGAGTCCCCCAGGGGTCCCTAGAGGCAGGGAGCTGTTTTTT. It is translated as CAWSPPGVPRGRELFF.

This chain connects TRBV5-1 to TRBJ1-3, with D unclear. Germline assignment: CDR1 SGHRS and CDR2 YFSETQ. The CDR3 is 16 residues long. V lost 1 base to trimming and J lost 0 bases, with 11 bases between them. The CDR3 spells CASSLKVTDSGNTIYF. The CDR3 nucleotides read TGCGCCAGCAGCTTGAAGGTGACTGACTCTGGAAACACCATATATTTT.

This clone was detected once. The chain employs TRBV2 and TRBJ2-1, with D uncertain. Trimming took off 4 bases at V and 9 bases at J, with 13 bases between the two ends. CDR3 size: 13 residues. Germline lookup yields CDR1 SNHLY and CDR2 FYNNEI. CDR3 in amino acids: CASSGQVVGEQFF. The CDR3 bases are TGTGCCAGCAGTGGGCAGGTTGTTGGTGAGCAGTTCTTC.